Following are 16 T cell receptor beta chains from one sample sequenced in a study of cytomegalovirus exposure and HLA in healthy donors. PCR used 60 Vbeta primers and 13 Jbeta primers. Generated by immunoSEQ multiplex PCR, the TCRdb table keeps only in-frame clones and is missing some. The sample lists about 190,000 clones; about four fifths were seen once. Sequencing was performed on PBMCs. The receptors stem from a woman between 35 and 50 years old in good health and CMV-seronegative.

V usage is TRBV5-4 and J usage is TRBJ2-1, with TRBD2 identical over 7 bases. The CDR3 runs to 16 residues. Losses at the gene ends were 0 bases for V and 0 bases for J; bases not matched to a gene: 3. From germline, CDR1 is SGHNT and CDR2 YYREEE (reference sequence). The chain's CDR3 is CASSLASGSSYNEQFF. The DNA of the CDR3 is TGTGCCAGCAGCTTGGCTAGCGGAAGCTCCTACAATGAGCAGTTCTTC.

This CDR3 reads CASSQRTGSEAFF. For the CDR3, the DNA is TGCGCCAGCAGCCAGAGGACAGGGAGCGAAGCTTTCTTT. The chain carries TRBV4-1 and TRBJ1-1, with 8 bases identical to TRBD1. The CDR3 consists of 13 residues. CDR1 and CDR2 (germline): MGHRA, YSYEKL. V lost 3 bases, J lost 8 bases, and 5 bases stayed unmatched.

This sequence joins TRBV7-3 and TRBJ1-2, with D perhaps TRBD1 (5 bases). Germline loops: CDR1 SGHTA, CDR2 FQGTGA. The CDR3 covers 13 residues. V lost 0 bases and J 6 bases, leaving 8 bases between the germline ends. In DNA, the CDR3 is TGTGCCAGCAGCTTAACTGCAGGGCATGGCTACACCTTC. Its translation is CASSLTAGHGYTF.

This chain links TRBV19 with TRBJ1-2; 7 bases line up with TRBD1. The germline V gene encodes CDR1 LNHDA and CDR2 SQIVND (reference sequence). The J segment lost 4 bases and the V segment lost 4 bases, leaving 15 bases of the junction unmatched. The CDR3 runs 17 residues. The CDR3 here is CASSRGSRQGGGYGYTF. CDR3 DNA sequence: TGTGCCAGTAGTAGGGGATCCAGACAAGGGGGCGGCTATGGCTACACCTTC.

The chain is built from TRBV5-4 and TRBJ2-5, with D uncertain. The CDR3 spans 15 residues. Trimming removed 0 bases at V and 2 bases at J, with 11 bases between. Germline loops: CDR1 SGHNT, CDR2 YYREEE (reference sequence). DNA for the CDR3: TGTGCCAGCAGCTTGGCCGGAGCAGCACAAGAGACCCAGTACTTC. It translates to CASSLAGAAQETQYF.

The chain combines TRBV2 with TRBJ2-2; D is possibly TRBD2 (5 bases). V lost 6 bases and J lost 8, with 13 bases in between. The V gene's germline CDR1 is SNHLY and CDR2 FYNNEI. The CDR3 sequence is 13 residues long. The CDR3 here is CASSTPPGGELFF. The CDR3 DNA reads as TGTGCCAGCAGCACCCCCCCGGGAGGGGAGCTGTTTTTT.

The V call is TRBV7-3, the J call TRBJ1-1; the D gene is possibly TRBD1 (5 bases). Germline V CDR1 and CDR2: SGHTA, FQGTGA. The CDR3 has 13 residues. Trimming cost V 1 base and J 3 bases, with 6 bases left between them. CDR3 DNA: TGTGCCAGCAGCTTAAGCAGGGACACTGAAGCTTTCTTT. Protein sequence: CASSLSRDTEAFF.

This chain uses TRBV29-1 with TRBJ1-2, with TRBD1 matching 7 bases. Losses at the gene ends were 4 bases for V and 4 bases for J; bases not matched to a gene: 9. Germline loops: CDR1 SQVTM, CDR2 ANQGSEA. The CDR3 runs to 14 residues. In DNA form, the CDR3 reads TGCAGCGTTGTCGGGACAGAAACTGGCTATGGCTACACCTTC. Protein product: CSVVGTETGYGYTF. The variable domain in full, with the rest retrieved from reference TRBV29-1 and TRBJ1-2, is SAVISQKPSRDICQRGTSLTIQCQVDSQVTMMFWYRQQPGQSLTLIATANQGSEATYESGFVIDKFPISRPNLTFSTLTVSNMSPEDSSIYLCSVVGTETGYGYTFGSGTRLTVV.

The chain couples TRBV5-1 to TRBJ1-2; 7 bases align to TRBD1. The CDR3 totals 14 residues. Germline CDR1 SGHRS, CDR2 YFSETQ. With V trimmed by 4 bases and J by 2 bases, 5 bases remained unmatched. The CDR3 sequence is CASSLTGSNYGYTF. As DNA, the CDR3 is TGCGCCAGCAGCCTGACAGGGTCGAACTATGGCTACACCTTC.

The chain joins TRBV19 to TRBJ2-7, with D perhaps being TRBD1 or TRBD2 (5 bases each). Between the trimmed V and J ends, which lost 5 bases and 8 bases, there was a span of 16 bases. Germline CDR1 LNHDA, CDR2 SQIVND (reference sequence). The CDR3 runs to 13 residues. For the CDR3, the DNA is TGTGCCAGTAGTGAACAGCACCCGGGACAGCAGTACGTC. Protein: CASSEQHPGQQYV.

The J gene is TRBJ2-1, the V gene TRBV19; 14 bases fit TRBD2. The CDR3 covers 18 residues. The germline V gene encodes CDR1 LNHDA and CDR2 SQIVND (reference sequence). The ends lost 3 bases at V and 10 bases at J; junction bases unmatched: 14. The DNA of the CDR3 is TGTGCCAGTAGTATGGTTCCTAACGGGGGACTAGCGGGGGTAGAGCAGTTCTTC. This codes for CASSMVPNGGLAGVEQFF.

Note on this clone: Other DNA sequences from this sample encode an identical CDR3 as well. The chain employs TRBV9 and TRBJ2-3; TRBD2 is a possible D gene (5 bases). Germline V gene lookup returns CDR1 SGDLS and CDR2 YYNGEE. Trimming cost V 2 bases and J 2 bases, with 6 bases left between them. The CDR3 totals 13 residues. CDR3 in DNA: TGTGCCAGCAGCGTGGGAGACACAGATACGCAGTATTTT. Protein: CASSVGDTDTQYF.

This clone appeared a few times. V and J are TRBV5-1 and TRBJ1-2, with unresolved D. CDR3 length: 15 residues. Per germline, CDR1 SGHRS and CDR2 YFSETQ. The germline V and J ends were trimmed by 0 bases and 8 bases, with 17 bases remaining between them. The CDR3 DNA follows: TGCGCCAGCAGCTTGGCCGGGGTAGCAGAGCCGGGCTACACCTTC. Its translation is CASSLAGVAEPGYTF.

A few counts support this clone. V is TRBV5-5 and J is TRBJ2-1; the D gene is possibly TRBD1 (5 bases). The CDR3 spans 15 residues. Looked up from germline, CDR1 is SGHKS and CDR2 is YYEKEE (reference sequence). V shed 4 bases and J shed 7 bases, with 18 bases lying between them. The CDR3 DNA reads TGTGCCAGCAGCCCAAATCCAGGGATTGGAAATGAGCAGTTCTTC. Amino acids: CASSPNPGIGNEQFF.

The chain is built from TRBV5-6 and TRBJ2-7, with 10 bases lining up with TRBD2. Germline assignment: CDR1 SGHDT and CDR2 YYEEEE. There are 16 residues in the CDR3. J gave up 0 bases and V 2 bases, and 5 bases lay outside the gene matches. The CDR3 bases are TGTGCCAGCAGCTTTACCACTAGCGGGGTCTCCTACGAGCAGTACTTC. Its translation: CASSFTTSGVSYEQYF. The variable domain in full, completed from reference TRBV5-6 and TRBJ2-7, reads DAGVTQSPTHLIKTRGQQVTLRCSPKSGHDTVSWYQQALGQGPQFIFQYYEEEERQRGNFPDRFSGHQFPNYSSELNVNALLLGDSALYLCASSFTTSGVSYEQYFGPGTRLTVT.

The rearrangement links TRBV7-9 to TRBJ2-7, with 8 bases matching TRBD1. CDR3 length equals 15 residues. J was trimmed by 8 bases and V by 2 bases; bases with no gene match: 11. Germline values: CDR1 SEHNR, CDR2 FQNEAQ (reference sequence). The CDR3 DNA is TGTGCCAGCAGCTTATCCGGGACAGGTGATTTGAAGCAGTACTTC. It codes for CASSLSGTGDLKQYF.